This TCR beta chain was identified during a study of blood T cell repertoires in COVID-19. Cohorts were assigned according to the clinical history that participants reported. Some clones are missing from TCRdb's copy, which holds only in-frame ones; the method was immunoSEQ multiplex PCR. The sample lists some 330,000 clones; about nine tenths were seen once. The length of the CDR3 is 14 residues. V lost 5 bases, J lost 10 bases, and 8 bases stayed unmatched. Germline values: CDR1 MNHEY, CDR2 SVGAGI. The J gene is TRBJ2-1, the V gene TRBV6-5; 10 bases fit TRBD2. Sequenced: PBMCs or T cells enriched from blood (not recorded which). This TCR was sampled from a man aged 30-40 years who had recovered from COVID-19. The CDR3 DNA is TGTGCCAGCAGTCCCCAAGGGGGACTAGCGGAGCAGTTCTTC. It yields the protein CASSPQGGLAEQFF.